What follows are 32 T cell receptor beta chains derived from one specimen sequenced in a study of T-cell reconstitution after alpha-beta-depleted transplantation in children. Unique molecular identifiers were incorporated when the TCRbeta library was constructed. From the PCR reads, TCRdb called clonotypes with MiXCR, one entry per CDR3 protein. The table lists about 980,000 distinct CDR3 sequences, around 30% of them singletons, with about 28% in the top ten. This specimen was PBMCs, mostly from graft donor cells, taken 360 days after TCRalphabeta/CD19-depleted stem cell transplant. The receptors here all came from a boy under two years old who had a stem cell transplant for SCID, so the T cells may come from the graft donor.

The V call is TRBV2, the J call TRBJ2-2, with a possible D match to TRBD1 (6 bases). V was clipped by 7 bases and J by 8 bases, with 17 bases between them. CDR3 length: 14 residues. Germline V gene data show CDR1 as SNHLY and CDR2 as FYNNEI. In DNA, the CDR3 is TGTGCCAGCATCGGGACAAGGGAAGCAGGGGAGCTGTTTTTT. It encodes CASIGTREAGELFF.

This chain joins TRBV6-1 and TRBJ2-3; D perhaps matches TRBD1 (6 bases). From germline, CDR1 is MNHNS and CDR2 SASEGT. The V end was cut by 7 bases, the J end by 3 bases, with 11 bases between. The CDR3 sequence is 13 residues long. CDR3 DNA sequence: TGTGCCAGCAATAGGGGGAAAACAGATACGCAGTATTTT. The encoded protein is CASNRGKTDTQYF.

J is TRBJ2-1 and V is TRBV7-2; 7 bases are a match to TRBD2. Germline assignment: CDR1 SGHTA and CDR2 FQGNSA. The CDR3 spans 16 residues. Trimming cost V 1 base and J 4 bases; bases outside gene matches: 7. The CDR3 DNA reads as TGTGCCAGCAGCTTAGGAATCGAGCGGGGTTACAATGAGCAGTTCTTC. Amino acid sequence: CASSLGIERGYNEQFF.

The gene calls are TRBV7-2 and TRBJ2-1; D not certain. CDR3 length: 11 residues. Looked up from germline, CDR1 is SGHTA and CDR2 is FQGNSA. V was clipped by 8 bases and J by 7 bases, with 9 bases between them. The CDR3 nucleotides are TGTGCCAGCGCCGGTGGGAATGAGCAGTTCTTC. Translating gives CASAGGNEQFF. Based on the CDR3 plus reference TRBV7-2 and TRBJ2-1, the full variable domain is GAGVSQSPSNKVTEKGKDVELRCDPISGHTALYWYRQSLGQGLEFLIYFQGNSAPDKSGLPSDRFSAERTGGSVSTLTIQRTQQEDSAVYLCASAGGNEQFFGPGTRLTVL.

The V call is TRBV20-1, the J call TRBJ1-3; D perhaps matches TRBD1 (6 bases). Germline lookup yields CDR1 DFQATT and CDR2 SNEGSKA (reference sequence). This CDR3 has 14 residues. Trimming pared 3 bases from V and 3 bases from J, leaving 12 bases between. The CDR3 reads CSASSSGDGNTIYF. CDR3 nucleotide sequence: TGCAGTGCTAGCTCTTCAGGGGATGGAAACACCATATATTTT.

The chain couples TRBV12-3 or TRBV12-4 to TRBJ1-6, with D tentatively TRBD1 (6 bases). Trimming stripped 5 bases from V and 7 bases from J, with 15 bases between. The CDR3 sequence is 15 residues long. CDR3 sequence: CASSTQGGINSPLHF. The CDR3 coding sequence is TGTGCCAGCAGTACACAGGGAGGCATCAATTCACCCCTCCACTTT.

V is TRBV5-1 and J is TRBJ1-1; 10 bases fit TRBD1. Germline loops: CDR1 SGHRS, CDR2 YFSETQ. The V gene end was trimmed by 4 bases and the J gene end by 1 base; junction bases not matched to a gene: 4. The CDR3 is 15 amino acids. CDR3: CASSRQGAKNTEAFF. The CDR3 region has the DNA TGCGCCAGCAGCCGACAGGGGGCTAAGAACACTGAAGCTTTCTTT.

The chain joins TRBV6-2 or TRBV6-3 to TRBJ1-5, with D possibly matching TRBD1 (5 bases). The CDR3 spans 15 residues. Germline assignment: CDR1 MNHEY and CDR2 SVGEGT. V was cut by 2 bases and J by 4 bases, with 12 bases left in between. In nucleotides, the CDR3 is TGTGCCAGCAGTTACGAGACAGTCCTTAATCAGCCCCAGCATTTT. Amino acids: CASSYETVLNQPQHF.

This clonotype was observed a few times. The rearrangement joins TRBV5-1 to TRBJ1-2, with 9 bases identical to TRBD1. Trimming took 1 base from V and 7 from J; bases not matched to a gene: 11. The CDR3 has 16 amino acids. Germline V gene sequence: CDR1 SGHRS, CDR2 YFSETQ. This CDR3 is CASSLSRGQGISGYTF. CDR3 bases: TGCGCCAGCAGCTTGTCACGCGGACAGGGGATATCTGGCTACACCTTC. Supplemented by reference TRBV5-1 and TRBJ1-2, the full variable domain reads KAGVTQTPRYLIKTRGQQVTLSCSPISGHRSVSWYQQTPGQGLQFLFEYFSETQRNKGNFPGRFSGRQFSNSRSEMNVSTLELGDSALYLCASSLSRGQGISGYTFGSGTRLTVV.

The count of this clonotype is one. This chain links TRBV6-5 with TRBJ1-6; no definite D call. V was shortened by 3 bases and J by 8 bases, with 14 bases between the two germline ends. Germline loops: CDR1 MNHEY, CDR2 SVGAGI. The CDR3 runs to 15 residues. In DNA, the CDR3 is TGTGCCAGCAGTTATGGGGTCTTGGTTGATTCACCCCTCCACTTT. Translated, it gives CASSYGVLVDSPLHF.

CDR3 DNA sequence: TGTGCCAGCAGCTTAGCACTAATAGAAGGGCTGGGCAATGAGCAGTTCTTC. This codes for CASSLALIEGLGNEQFF. The J gene is TRBJ2-1, the V gene TRBV11-1; D gene ambiguous. Germline CDR1 is SGHAT and CDR2 is FQDESV (reference sequence). The CDR3 totals 17 residues. Deletions cut 0 bases from V and 6 bases from J, with 18 bases between.

A few counts support this clonotype. The chain combines TRBV27 with TRBJ2-7, with D possibly matching TRBD1 (5 bases). The CDR3 loop spans 15 amino acids. The germline V and J ends were trimmed by 3 bases and 3 bases, with 15 bases remaining between them. Germline lookup yields CDR1 MNHEY and CDR2 SMNVEV (reference sequence). CDR3 bases: TGTGCCAGCAGTTTCCCCTCAGGGTCGGGCTACGAGCAGTACTTC. It is translated as CASSFPSGSGYEQYF.

The rearrangement uses TRBV29-1 and TRBJ2-2; D is uncertain. This CDR3 has 13 residues. V lost 2 bases, J lost 3 bases, and 7 bases lay in between. Per germline, CDR1 SQVTM and CDR2 ANQGSEA. CDR3 loop: CSVEPGHTGELFF. CDR3 bases: TGCAGCGTTGAACCAGGACACACCGGGGAGCTGTTTTTT.

DNA for the CDR3: TGCAGTGCTAGAGGCCCTTTGGCTTCTCCCCGATCCTACAATGAGCAGTTCTTC. Its protein is CSARGPLASPRSYNEQFF. The rearrangement joins TRBV20-1 to TRBJ2-1; D is undetermined. The ends were cut back, 1 base at V and 1 base at J, with 20 bases in the middle. The CDR3 spans 18 residues. Germline CDR1 reads DFQATT; CDR2 reads SNEGSKA (reference sequence).

This chain uses TRBV5-1 with TRBJ2-1, with D uncertain. This CDR3 has 16 residues. Germline V gene lookup returns CDR1 SGHRS and CDR2 YFSETQ. V lost 3 bases to trimming and J lost 1 base, with 14 bases between them. The CDR3 loop is CASSSGLLGSYNEQFF. CDR3 coding DNA: TGCGCCAGCAGCTCCGGGCTTTTGGGATCCTACAATGAGCAGTTCTTC.

This clonotype was found a few times. V and J are TRBV6-6 and TRBJ1-1; D is possibly TRBD1 (5 bases). V was shortened by 6 bases and J by 11 bases, with 16 bases between the two germline ends. This CDR3 is 12 amino acids long. The germline gives CDR1 MNHNY, CDR2 SVGAGI (reference sequence). Here the CDR3 DNA reads TGTGCCAGCAGACTCGGGACTACCGGGGCTTTCTTT. Encoded protein: CASRLGTTGAFF.

The V and J genes are TRBV12-5 and TRBJ2-1; 9 bases fit TRBD2. J gave up 4 bases and V 2 bases, and 12 bases lay outside the gene matches. The CDR3 has 18 amino acids. The germline V gene has CDR1 LGHNT and CDR2 FRNRAP. The CDR3 DNA sequence: TGTGCTAGTGGTTTGCCCCGGGGCCTAGCGGGGAGGTACAATGAGCAGTTCTTC. This codes for CASGLPRGLAGRYNEQFF.

This sequence joins TRBV7-6 and TRBJ2-2; D unresolved. In germline, CDR1 is SGHVS, CDR2 FNYEAQ. The CDR3 has 12 residues. Trimming removed 6 bases at V and 5 bases at J, with 7 bases between. The CDR3 region has the DNA TGTGCCAGCAGTACCACTACCGGGGAGCTGTTTTTT. Residues: CASSTTTGELFF.

The rearrangement links TRBV28 to TRBJ1-2, with D possibly matching TRBD1 (6 bases). Germline values: CDR1 MDHEN, CDR2 SYDVKM. The CDR3 extends over 15 amino acids. Trimming stripped 4 bases from V and 6 bases from J, with 18 bases between. The CDR3 spells CASSSQGRVSHGYTF. In DNA, the CDR3 is TGTGCCAGCAGTTCACAGGGTAGGGTTTCGCATGGCTACACCTTC.

This sequence joins TRBV9 and TRBJ2-5; the D gene is possibly TRBD2 (7 bases). Germline V gene sequence: CDR1 SGDLS, CDR2 YYNGEE. The V gene lost 7 bases and the J gene lost 5 bases, with 15 bases spanning the gap. The CDR3 spans 13 residues. CDR3 region: CASGGGLKETQYF. CDR3 bases: TGTGCCAGCGGGGGGGGGCTTAAGGAGACCCAGTACTTC.

The chain joins TRBV12-3 or TRBV12-4 to TRBJ1-6; D uncertain. Trimming left V 4 bases short and J 8 bases short, with 12 bases between. The CDR3 extends over 14 amino acids. CDR3 DNA sequence: TGTGCCAGCAGTTGGTCGGGCGGGGATTCACCCCTCCACTTT. Translating it yields CASSWSGGDSPLHF.

This clonotype was seen only a few times. The genes are TRBV12-3 or TRBV12-4 and TRBJ2-2, with D possibly called TRBD1 or TRBD2 (6 bases each). The CDR3 extends over 15 amino acids. The V end lost 5 bases, the J end lost 6 bases, and 16 bases lay between the germline ends. CDR3 in DNA: TGTGCCAGCAGTCTCCGGGGGCAGCGGGCCGGGGAGCTGTTTTTT. Protein sequence: CASSLRGQRAGELFF.

The chain combines TRBV3-1 with TRBJ2-7, with 7 bases identical to TRBD1. The V gene end was trimmed by 4 bases and the J gene end by 5 bases; junction bases not matched to a gene: 11. Germline lookup yields CDR1 LGHDT and CDR2 YNNKEL (reference sequence). The CDR3 sequence is 15 residues long. The CDR3, as DNA: TGTGCCAGCAGCCCCGGGGACAGAGTAAGGAACGAGCAGTACTTC. Amino acids: CASSPGDRVRNEQYF.

This clonotype was observed a handful of times. The V gene is TRBV12-3 or TRBV12-4, the J gene TRBJ1-1; D is ambiguous. V was pared by 3 bases and J by 1 base, with 9 bases between. This CDR3 is 14 amino acids long. CDR3 in DNA: TGTGCCAGCAGTTTGCGACCCTGGAACACTGAAGCTTTCTTT. Protein sequence: CASSLRPWNTEAFF.

The chain recombines TRBV5-6 with TRBJ1-2, with 10 bases aligning to TRBD1. With V trimmed by 3 bases and J by 4 bases, 18 bases remained unmatched. Germline CDR1 is SGHDT and CDR2 is YYEEEE. This CDR3 is 19 amino acids long. The CDR3 nucleotides are TGTGCCAGCAGCTCATACATCCGGGACAGGGGCCCATTAGCCTATGGCTACACCTTC. This gives the protein CASSSYIRDRGPLAYGYTF.

This chain uses TRBV20-1 with TRBJ2-5; 15 bases are a match to TRBD2. The CDR3 contains 17 residues. V shed 2 bases and J 4 bases; nucleotides not matched to a gene: 8. The germline V gene encodes CDR1 DFQATT and CDR2 SNEGSKA (reference sequence). CDR3 residues: CSARSRTSGGAGETQYF. The CDR3 DNA reads as TGCAGTGCTAGAAGCCGGACTAGCGGGGGGGCGGGAGAGACCCAGTACTTC.

The J gene is TRBJ2-5, the V gene TRBV10-1; D possibly corresponds to TRBD2 (5 bases). CDR1 is WNHNN and CDR2 is SYGVQD in the germline V gene (reference sequence). V was pared by 0 bases and J by 4 bases, with 12 bases between. The CDR3 totals 15 residues. CDR3 sequence: CASSESSGSPETQYF. In DNA form, the CDR3 reads TGCGCCAGCAGTGAGTCGAGCGGCAGCCCAGAGACCCAGTACTTC.

The chain is built from TRBV18 and TRBJ1-3, with 9 bases fitting TRBD1. J gave up 5 bases and V 3 bases, and 2 bases lay outside the gene matches. Germline V gene data show CDR1 as KGHSH and CDR2 as LQKENI. The CDR3 runs 14 residues. This CDR3 is CASSPGQGRNTIYF. CDR3 sequence (DNA): TGTGCCAGCTCACCGGGACAGGGAAGAAACACCATATATTTT.

The chain uses TRBV5-1 and TRBJ2-1, with 7 nucleotides matching TRBD2. Germline CDR1 SGHRS, CDR2 YFSETQ. The CDR3 sequence is 16 residues long. V gave up 6 bases and J gave up 2 bases; unmatched junction bases: 11. Here the CDR3 reads CASNCPGGPPYNEQFF. CDR3 DNA sequence: TGCGCCAGCAATTGTCCGGGGGGACCCCCCTACAATGAGCAGTTCTTC.

This chain links TRBV5-1 with TRBJ1-1; 8 bases match TRBD1. Germline-derived CDR1 and CDR2 are SGHRS and YFSETQ. CDR3 length equals 14 residues. The V gene end was trimmed by 1 base and the J gene end by 3 bases; junction bases not matched to a gene: 2. The CDR3 nucleotides read TGCGCCAGCAGCTTGAACAGGGGGGACACTGAAGCTTTCTTT. It yields the protein CASSLNRGDTEAFF.

The sample holds a few counts of this clonotype. The chain links TRBV7-9 to TRBJ2-3; D is unclear. From germline, CDR1 is SEHNR and CDR2 FQNEAQ (reference sequence). V lost 1 base, J lost 5 bases, and 13 bases lay in between. This CDR3 comprises 15 residues. The DNA for the CDR3 is TGTGCCAGCAGCTTAGGGTTTACGCCTCGAGATACGCAGTATTTT. It specifies CASSLGFTPRDTQYF.

The genes are TRBV20-1 and TRBJ1-2, with TRBD1 identical over 9 bases. Looked up from germline, CDR1 is DFQATT and CDR2 is SNEGSKA (reference sequence). Trimming cost V 6 bases and J 8 bases; bases outside gene matches: 16. The CDR3 length is 15 residues. The CDR3 region has the DNA TGCAGTGCGCCCTCTGGAGACAGGGGGTCTTGGGGCTACACCTTC. Its protein product is CSAPSGDRGSWGYTF.